The 14 T cell receptor beta chains below all came from one sample that was sequenced in a study of T cells in tumors after PD-1 blockade. Data came from immunoSEQ multiplex PCR; TCRdb stores just in-frame clones and leaves some out. The data hold 20,000 to 25,000 clones, with about 82% observed a single time. The starting material was PBMCs, obtained after anti-PD-1 treatment. These receptors originate from a human donor with basal cell carcinoma.

V usage is TRBV30 and J usage is TRBJ2-7, with 8 nucleotides matching TRBD1. The CDR3 has 14 amino acids. In germline, CDR1 is GTSNPN, CDR2 SVGIG (reference sequence). V lost 2 bases, J lost 5 bases, and 8 bases stayed unmatched. The CDR3 loop is CAWSRWTGPDEQYF. Written as DNA, the CDR3 is TGTGCCTGGAGTAGATGGACAGGGCCCGACGAGCAGTACTTC. Full variable domain (rest looked up from reference TRBV30 and TRBJ2-7): SQTIHQWPATLVQPVGSPLSLECTVEGTSNPNLYWYRQAAGRGLQLLFYSVGIGQISSEVPQNLSASRPQDRQFILSSKKLLLSDSGFYLCAWSRWTGPDEQYFGPGTRLTVT.

A single count supports this clone. The chain joins TRBV6-6 to TRBJ1-1; weak D call: TRBD1 (5 bases). Per germline, CDR1 MNHNY and CDR2 SVGAGI (reference sequence). V was pared by 7 bases and J by 3 bases, with 12 bases between. The CDR3 totals 13 residues. The CDR3 sequence: CASTAGGDTEAFF. The CDR3 DNA follows: TGTGCCAGCACCGCGGGAGGGGACACTGAAGCTTTCTTT.

This clone was seen more than once but under ten times. This chain uses TRBV2 with TRBJ2-1, with D perhaps TRBD1 (5 bases). There are 15 residues in the CDR3. The ends were cut back, 4 bases at V and 0 bases at J, with 10 bases in the middle. Per germline, CDR1 SNHLY and CDR2 FYNNEI. The CDR3 DNA reads TGTGCCAGCAGTGGACAGCTGAGCTCCTACAATGAGCAGTTCTTC. Protein product: CASSGQLSSYNEQFF. Full variable domain (rest looked up from reference TRBV2 and TRBJ2-1): EPEVTQTPSHQVTQMGQEVILRCVPISNHLYFYWYRQILGQKVEFLVSFYNNEISEKSEIFDDQFSVERPDGSNFTLKIRSTKLEDSAMYFCASSGQLSSYNEQFFGPGTRLTVL.

This clone was seen a handful of times. The rearrangement joins TRBV6-6 to TRBJ2-7, with D uncertain. This CDR3 region has 13 residues. Trimming left V 8 bases short and J 3 bases short, with 14 bases between. CDR1 is MNHNY and CDR2 is SVGAGI in the germline V gene (reference sequence). The chain's CDR3 is CASRAFVSYEQYF. CDR3 DNA: TGTGCCAGCCGAGCCTTCGTCAGCTACGAGCAGTACTTC.

This chain joins TRBV7-3 and TRBJ2-1; 11 positions match TRBD2. This CDR3 has 17 amino acids. With V trimmed by 5 bases and J by 8 bases, 14 bases remained unmatched. Germline assignment: CDR1 SGHTA and CDR2 FQGTGA. CDR3 loop: CASSPSGGNINTDEQFF. In nucleotides, the CDR3 is TGTGCCAGCAGCCCTAGCGGGGGGAATATTAACACGGATGAGCAGTTCTTC.

The chain carries TRBV23-1 and TRBJ1-2, with D perhaps matching TRBD1 (5 bases). TRBV23-1 counts as an open reading frame of uncertain function. The CDR3 totals 14 residues. V was pared by 7 bases and J by 7 bases, with 19 bases between. The CDR3 nucleotides read TGCGCCAGCACCCCACCATCAGGGATCTCTGGCTACACCTTC. This gives the protein CASTPPSGISGYTF.

Only one count was recorded for this clone. The V gene is TRBV6-5, the J gene TRBJ2-3; D call uncertain. Germline V gene lookup returns CDR1 MNHEY and CDR2 SVGAGI. V lost 0 bases and J lost 4, with 5 bases in between. The CDR3 length is 13 residues. The CDR3 coding sequence is TGTGCCAGCAGTTACTCGAGATCAGATACGCAGTATTTT. This translates into CASSYSRSDTQYF.

This clone has just a few counts. V usage is TRBV19 and J usage is TRBJ1-2; D remains unclear. The CDR3 loop spans 13 amino acids. Germline values: CDR1 LNHDA, CDR2 SQIVND (reference sequence). V gave up 5 bases and J gave up 0 bases, with 7 bases separating them. The CDR3 DNA reads TGTGCCAGTAGTCTACAGACTAACTATGGCTACACCTTC. It specifies CASSLQTNYGYTF.

The CDR3 is CSAKRGANTGELFF. The CDR3 nucleotides are TGCAGCGCCAAGAGGGGCGCCAACACCGGGGAGCTGTTTTTT. The rearrangement uses TRBV29-1 and TRBJ2-2, with D perhaps matching TRBD1 or TRBD2 (5 bases each). Germline V gene lookup returns CDR1 SQVTM and CDR2 ANQGSEA. The V and J ends lost 7 bases and 2 bases respectively, with 14 bases between them. The CDR3 has 14 residues.

The genes are TRBV2 and TRBJ2-3, with TRBD1 as a possible D gene (7 bases). Trimming took 8 bases from V and 0 from J, leaving 18 bases between them. There are 16 residues in the CDR3. Germline assignment: CDR1 SNHLY and CDR2 FYNNEI. The CDR3: CASVYQGGLSTDTQYF. CDR3 bases: TGTGCCAGCGTATATCAGGGGGGTCTTAGCACAGATACGCAGTATTTT.

The chain links TRBV21-1 to TRBJ2-5; TRBD2 reflects the table's D call only, with no check against the DNA. TRBV21-1 is a recognized pseudogene. This CDR3 is 15 amino acids long. The CDR3 here is CASSTNGVGLETQYF. DNA for the CDR3: TGTGCCAGCAGCACGAACGGGGTGGGCTTAGAGACCCAGTACTTC.

This clone was detected once. The chain couples TRBV5-1 to TRBJ2-3, with TRBD2 matching 8 bases. Germline assignment: CDR1 SGHRS and CDR2 YFSETQ. Trimming removed 5 bases from V and 0 bases from J; junction bases left unmatched: 5. The CDR3 consists of 15 residues. CDR3 sequence: CASRDQRGSTDTQYF. The CDR3 DNA reads TGCGCCAGCAGAGACCAGCGGGGGAGCACAGATACGCAGTATTTT.

A single count supports this clone. The rearrangement joins TRBV15 to TRBJ2-7, with D possibly TRBD2 on 5 matching bases. Germline V gene lookup returns CDR1 LNHNV and CDR2 YYDKDF (reference sequence). Deletions cut 8 bases from V and 5 bases from J, with 16 bases between. This CDR3 contains 13 residues. The CDR3 bases are TGTGCCACCCCACTGGCTAGCCACGACGAGCAGTACTTC. Amino acids: CATPLASHDEQYF. The full variable domain, in which reference TRBV15 and TRBJ2-7 provide the parts outside the CDR3, is DAMVIQNPRYQVTQFGKPVTLSCSQTLNHNVMYWYQQKSSQAPKLLFHYYDKDFNNEADTPDNFQSRRPNTSFCFLDIRSPGLGDTAMYLCATPLASHDEQYFGPGTRLTVT.

The V and J genes are TRBV5-1 and TRBJ1-2; unclear D gene. The V end was cut by 4 bases, the J end by 6 bases, with 25 bases between. In germline, CDR1 is SGHRS, CDR2 YFSETQ. This CDR3 contains 17 residues. CDR3 sequence: CASSETLRPARGNGYTF. The DNA of the CDR3 is TGCGCCAGCAGCGAGACCCTTAGGCCTGCCCGAGGGAATGGCTACACCTTC.